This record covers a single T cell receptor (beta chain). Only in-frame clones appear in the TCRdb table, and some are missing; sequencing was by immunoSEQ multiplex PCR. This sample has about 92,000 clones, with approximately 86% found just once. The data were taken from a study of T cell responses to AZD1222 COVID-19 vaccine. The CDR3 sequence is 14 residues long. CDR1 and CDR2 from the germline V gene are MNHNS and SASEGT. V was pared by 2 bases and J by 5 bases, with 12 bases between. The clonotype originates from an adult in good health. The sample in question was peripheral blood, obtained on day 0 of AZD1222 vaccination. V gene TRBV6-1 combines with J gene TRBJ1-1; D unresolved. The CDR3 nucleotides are TGTGCCAGCAGTGAAAGAGGAGGGAGTACTGAAGCTTTCTTT. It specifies CASSERGGSTEAFF.